This record looks at one TCR beta chain sequence and its context. The authors' processing: Nucleated cell counts were estimated from reference gene primer amplification. Produced via immunoSEQ multiplex PCR; TCRdb's table is partial and in-frame only. V, J and clone size were drawn from that table, and D and trimming were deduced from the DNA. The table records 200,000 to 250,000 clones, 65% to 90% of them present only once. This entry is derived from a study of blood T cell repertoires in COVID-19. Study in general: The United States, Italy and Spain were the sources of the acute and convalescent COVID-19 samples. Sources were T cells, B-cell-depleted T cells, or PBMCs; the material itself was cDNA or gDNA.

The CDR3 covers 15 residues. Germline CDR1 and CDR2: MDHEN and SYDVKM. Trimming pared 5 bases from V and 4 bases from J, leaving 17 bases between. This chain joins TRBV28 and TRBJ1-2, with D possibly TRBD1 on 6 matching bases. The clonotype originates from a woman aged 50 to 65 with acute or convalescent COVID-19. Sequencing input: peripheral blood. The DNA for the CDR3 is TGTGCCAGCAGTCCGACCCCCGGGACACTCTATGGCTACACCTTC. Translated, it gives CASSPTPGTLYGYTF.